This T cell receptor beta chain was recorded in a study of T cell responses to AZD1222 COVID-19 vaccine. Study results and limitations: Samples come after the peak T cell response, not at day 14.

The CDR3 has 15 residues. Trimming stripped 1 base from V and 7 bases from J, with 17 bases between. The germline CDR1 and CDR2 sequences are LNHDA and SQIVND (reference sequence). On this clone: What it binds is unknown.

Assay: immunoSEQ multiplex PCR; the TCRdb copy retains only in-frame clones and omits some. The repertoire has 95,000 to 130,000 clones, about 92% of them found once; the top ten carry about 3%. The source material was peripheral blood, sampled on day 0 of AZD1222 vaccination. The J gene is TRBJ2-7, the V gene TRBV19; D assignment may be TRBD1 or TRBD2 (5 bases each). The sequence was collected from an adult in good health. The CDR3 loop reads CASSIGTRGSGEQYF. CDR3 DNA: TGTGCCAGTAGTATAGGAACGAGGGGATCAGGAGAGCAGTACTTC.